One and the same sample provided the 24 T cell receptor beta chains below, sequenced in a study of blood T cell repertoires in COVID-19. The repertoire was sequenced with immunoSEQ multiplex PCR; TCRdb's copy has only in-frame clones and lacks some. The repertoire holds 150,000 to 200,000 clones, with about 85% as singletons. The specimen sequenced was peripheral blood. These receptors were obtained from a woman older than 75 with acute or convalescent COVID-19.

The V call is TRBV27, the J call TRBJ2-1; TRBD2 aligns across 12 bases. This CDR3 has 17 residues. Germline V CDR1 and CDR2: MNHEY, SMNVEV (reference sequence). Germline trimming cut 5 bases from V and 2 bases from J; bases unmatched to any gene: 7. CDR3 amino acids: CASSPRASGRAYNEQFF. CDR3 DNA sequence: TGTGCCAGCAGTCCCCGGGCTAGCGGGAGGGCCTACAATGAGCAGTTCTTC.

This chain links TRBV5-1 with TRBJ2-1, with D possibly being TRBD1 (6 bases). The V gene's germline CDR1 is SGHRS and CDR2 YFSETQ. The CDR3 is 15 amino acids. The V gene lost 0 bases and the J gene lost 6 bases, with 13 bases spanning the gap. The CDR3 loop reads CASSLEQGSVNEQFF. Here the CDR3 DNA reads TGCGCCAGCAGCTTGGAACAGGGATCCGTCAATGAGCAGTTCTTC.

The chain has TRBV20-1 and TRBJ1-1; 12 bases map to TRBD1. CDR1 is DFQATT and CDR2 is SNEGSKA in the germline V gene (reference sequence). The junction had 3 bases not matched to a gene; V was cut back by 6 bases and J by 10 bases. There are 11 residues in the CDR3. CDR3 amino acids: CSAWDRGRAFF. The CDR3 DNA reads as TGCAGTGCGTGGGACAGGGGGCGAGCTTTCTTT.

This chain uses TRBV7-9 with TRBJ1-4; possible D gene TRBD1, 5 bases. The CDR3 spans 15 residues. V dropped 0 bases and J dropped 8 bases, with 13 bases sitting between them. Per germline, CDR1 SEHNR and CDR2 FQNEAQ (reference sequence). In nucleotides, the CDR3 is TGTGCCAGCAGCTTAGCGAGCCCTGGGGGGGAAAAACTGTTTTTT. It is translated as CASSLASPGGEKLFF. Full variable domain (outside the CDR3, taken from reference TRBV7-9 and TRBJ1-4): DTGVSQNPRHKITKRGQNVTFRCDPISEHNRLYWYRQTLGQGPEFLTYFQNEAQLEKSRLLSDRFSAERPKGSFSTLEIQRTEQGDSAMYLCASSLASPGGEKLFFGSGTQLSVL.

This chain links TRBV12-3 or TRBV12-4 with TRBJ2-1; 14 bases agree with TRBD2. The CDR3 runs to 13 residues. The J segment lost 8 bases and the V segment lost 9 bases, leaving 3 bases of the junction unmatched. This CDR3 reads CASGLAGGDEQFF. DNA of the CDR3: TGTGCCAGTGGACTAGCGGGAGGCGATGAGCAGTTCTTC.

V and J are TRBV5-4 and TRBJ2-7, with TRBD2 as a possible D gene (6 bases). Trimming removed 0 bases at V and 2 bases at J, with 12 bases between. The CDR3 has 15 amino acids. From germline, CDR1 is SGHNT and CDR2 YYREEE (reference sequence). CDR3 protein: CASSLGGGDPYEQYF. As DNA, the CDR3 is TGTGCCAGCAGCTTGGGTGGAGGGGACCCCTACGAGCAGTACTTC.

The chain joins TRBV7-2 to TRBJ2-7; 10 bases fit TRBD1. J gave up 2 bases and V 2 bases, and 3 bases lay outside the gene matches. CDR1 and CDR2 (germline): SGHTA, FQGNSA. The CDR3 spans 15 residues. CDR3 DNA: TGTGCCAGCAGCTTACAAGGGACAGGGGCCTACGAGCAGTACTTC. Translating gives CASSLQGTGAYEQYF.

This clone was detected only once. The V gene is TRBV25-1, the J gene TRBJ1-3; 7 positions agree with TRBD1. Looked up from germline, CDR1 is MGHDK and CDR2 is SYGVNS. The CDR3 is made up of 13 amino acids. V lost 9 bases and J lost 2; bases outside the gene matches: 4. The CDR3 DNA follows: TGTGCCAGTAGACAGGGTACTGGAAACACCATATATTTT. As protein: CASRQGTGNTIYF.

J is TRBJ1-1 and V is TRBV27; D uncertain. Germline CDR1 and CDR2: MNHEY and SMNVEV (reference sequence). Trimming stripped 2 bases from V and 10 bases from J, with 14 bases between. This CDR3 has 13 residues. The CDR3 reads CASSLTRGIGAFF. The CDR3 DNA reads TGTGCCAGCAGTTTAACACGGGGTATCGGAGCTTTCTTT.

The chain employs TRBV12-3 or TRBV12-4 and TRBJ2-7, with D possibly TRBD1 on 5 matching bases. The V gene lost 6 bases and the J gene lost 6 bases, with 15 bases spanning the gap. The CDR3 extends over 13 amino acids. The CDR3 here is CASRLDRVSEQYF. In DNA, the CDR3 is TGTGCCAGCAGGCTAGACAGAGTCTCCGAGCAGTACTTC.

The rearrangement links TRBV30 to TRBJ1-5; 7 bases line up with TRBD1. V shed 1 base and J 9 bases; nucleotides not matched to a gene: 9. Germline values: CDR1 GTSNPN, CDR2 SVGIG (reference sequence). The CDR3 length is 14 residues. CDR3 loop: CAWSAGQARWPQHF. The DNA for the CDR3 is TGTGCCTGGAGTGCTGGACAGGCCCGGTGGCCCCAGCATTTT.

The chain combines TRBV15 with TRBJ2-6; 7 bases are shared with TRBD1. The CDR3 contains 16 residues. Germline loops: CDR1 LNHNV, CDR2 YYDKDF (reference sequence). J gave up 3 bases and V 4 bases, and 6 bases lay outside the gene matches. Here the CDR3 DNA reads TGTGCCACCAGCACCAACAGGGGAAGTGGGGCCAACGTCCTGACTTTC. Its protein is CATSTNRGSGANVLTF.

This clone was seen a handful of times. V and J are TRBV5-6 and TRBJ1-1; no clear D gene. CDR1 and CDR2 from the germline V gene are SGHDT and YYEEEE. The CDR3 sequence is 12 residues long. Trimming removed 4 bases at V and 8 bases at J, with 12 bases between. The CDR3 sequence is CASSPPRGEAFF. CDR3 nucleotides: TGTGCCAGCAGCCCCCCCCGAGGAGAAGCTTTCTTT.

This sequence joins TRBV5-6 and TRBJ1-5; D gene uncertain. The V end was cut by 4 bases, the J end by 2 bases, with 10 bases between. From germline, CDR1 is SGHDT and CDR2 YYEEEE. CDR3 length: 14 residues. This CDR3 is CASSIGPGNQPQHF. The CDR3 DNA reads TGTGCCAGCAGCATCGGTCCGGGCAATCAGCCCCAGCATTTT.

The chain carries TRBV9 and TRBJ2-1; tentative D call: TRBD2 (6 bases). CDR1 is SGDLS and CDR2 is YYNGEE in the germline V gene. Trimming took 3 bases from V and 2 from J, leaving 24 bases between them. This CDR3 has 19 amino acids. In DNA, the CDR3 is TGTGCCAGCAGCGAGCCGGGAGCAGCAAGTTGGAGGCCCTACAATGAGCAGTTCTTC. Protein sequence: CASSEPGAASWRPYNEQFF.

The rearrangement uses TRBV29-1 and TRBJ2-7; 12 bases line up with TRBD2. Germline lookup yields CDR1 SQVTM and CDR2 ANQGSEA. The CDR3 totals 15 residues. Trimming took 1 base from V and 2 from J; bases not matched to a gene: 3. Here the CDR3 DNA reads TGCAGCGTTGAAGCCGGGACTAGCGGGCCCTACGAGCAGTACTTC. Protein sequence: CSVEAGTSGPYEQYF.

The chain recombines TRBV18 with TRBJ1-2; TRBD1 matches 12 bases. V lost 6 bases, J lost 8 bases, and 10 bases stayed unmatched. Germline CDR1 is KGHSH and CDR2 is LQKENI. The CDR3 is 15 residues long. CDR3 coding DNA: TGTGCCAGCTCTCCAAGCGGGACAGGGGGCGCGGGCTACACCTTC. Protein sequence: CASSPSGTGGAGYTF.

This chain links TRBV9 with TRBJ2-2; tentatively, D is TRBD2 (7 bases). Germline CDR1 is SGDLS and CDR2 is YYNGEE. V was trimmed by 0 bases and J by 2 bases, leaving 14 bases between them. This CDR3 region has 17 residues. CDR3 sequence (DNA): TGTGCCAGCAGCGTAGGGGAGGGACATCTAAACACCGGGGAGCTGTTTTTT. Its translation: CASSVGEGHLNTGELFF.

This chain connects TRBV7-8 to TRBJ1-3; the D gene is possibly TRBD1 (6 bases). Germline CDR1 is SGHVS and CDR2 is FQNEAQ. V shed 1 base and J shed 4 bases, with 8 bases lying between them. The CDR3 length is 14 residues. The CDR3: CASSLEQGGNTIYF. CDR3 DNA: TGTGCCAGCAGCTTAGAACAGGGCGGAAACACCATATATTTT.

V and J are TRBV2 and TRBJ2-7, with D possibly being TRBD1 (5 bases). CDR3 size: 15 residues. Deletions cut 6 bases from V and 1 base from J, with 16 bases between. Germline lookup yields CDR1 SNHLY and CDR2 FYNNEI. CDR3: CASRARQLGSYEQYF. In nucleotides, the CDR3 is TGTGCCAGCAGGGCACGACAGTTGGGGTCCTACGAGCAGTACTTC.

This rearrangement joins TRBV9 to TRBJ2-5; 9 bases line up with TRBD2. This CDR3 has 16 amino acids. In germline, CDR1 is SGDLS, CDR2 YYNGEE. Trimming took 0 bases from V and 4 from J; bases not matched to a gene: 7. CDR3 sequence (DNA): TGTGCCAGCAGCGTAGGTGTAGCGGGGGATTTAGAGACCCAGTACTTC. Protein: CASSVGVAGDLETQYF.

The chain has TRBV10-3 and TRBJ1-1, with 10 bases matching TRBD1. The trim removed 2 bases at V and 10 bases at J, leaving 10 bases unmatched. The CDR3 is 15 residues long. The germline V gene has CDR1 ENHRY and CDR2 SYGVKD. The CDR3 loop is CAISEGDRGVAGAFF. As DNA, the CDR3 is TGTGCCATCAGTGAGGGGGACAGGGGAGTGGCCGGAGCTTTCTTT.

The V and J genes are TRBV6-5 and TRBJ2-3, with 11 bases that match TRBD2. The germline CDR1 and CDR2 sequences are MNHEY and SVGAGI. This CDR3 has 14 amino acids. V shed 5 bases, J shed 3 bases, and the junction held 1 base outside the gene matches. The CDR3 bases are TGTGCCAGCAGTACTAGCGGGGGAACAGATACGCAGTATTTT. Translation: CASSTSGGTDTQYF.

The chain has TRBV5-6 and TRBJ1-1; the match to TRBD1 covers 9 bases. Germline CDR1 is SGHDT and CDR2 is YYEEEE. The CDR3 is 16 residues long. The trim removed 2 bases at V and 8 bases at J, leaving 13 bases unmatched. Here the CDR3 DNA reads TGTGCCAGCAGCTTCTGGACAGGGGCCGGTAAGCAAGAAGCTTTCTTT. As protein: CASSFWTGAGKQEAFF. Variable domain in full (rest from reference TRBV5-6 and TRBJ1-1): DAGVTQSPTHLIKTRGQQVTLRCSPKSGHDTVSWYQQALGQGPQFIFQYYEEEERQRGNFPDRFSGHQFPNYSSELNVNALLLGDSALYLCASSFWTGAGKQEAFFGQGTRLTVV.